Shown below are 30 T cell receptor beta chains from a single sample sequenced in a study of T cells after yellow fever vaccination. Using its own MiXCR run on the 5' RACE reads, TCRdb lists one record per CDR3 protein. This sample carries some 500,000 distinct CDR3 sequences, roughly 14% of them seen once, and the ten largest clones take around 15%. The material was PBMCs, obtained on the day of the yellow fever booster vaccination. These receptor sequences come from a man aged 25-40 years who received the YFV17D yellow fever vaccine.

In its sample, this clonotype was seen many times. In DNA, the CDR3 is TGTGCCAGCAGTTTAAAAGGGACAGGAGCCACAGATACGCAGTATTTT. Translating it yields CASSLKGTGATDTQYF. The rearrangement uses TRBV12-3 or TRBV12-4 and TRBJ2-3, with 8 bases aligning to TRBD1. The CDR3 extends over 16 amino acids. Trimming took 2 bases from V and 2 from J; bases not matched to a gene: 6.

This clonotype was observed many times. CDR3 in amino acids: CASSLVASGGYNEQFF. CDR3 sequence (DNA): TGCGCCAGCAGCTTGGTGGCTAGCGGGGGGTACAATGAGCAGTTCTTC. The chain recombines TRBV5-1 with TRBJ2-1; TRBD2 agrees at 11 bases. This CDR3 region has 16 residues. Looked up from germline, CDR1 is SGHRS and CDR2 is YFSETQ. The V gene end was trimmed by 0 bases and the J gene end by 4 bases; junction bases not matched to a gene: 3.

The chain links TRBV7-2 to TRBJ2-7, with D perhaps given as TRBD1 or TRBD2 (5 bases each). The germline gives CDR1 SGHTA, CDR2 FQGNSA. Trimming shortened V by 0 bases and J by 6 bases, and 15 bases separated the two germline ends. The CDR3 runs to 15 residues. CDR3 DNA: TGTGCCAGCAGCTTAGCGGTCGGGGCAAGGGGCGAGCAGTACTTC. Translating it yields CASSLAVGARGEQYF. The full variable domain, in which reference TRBV7-2 and TRBJ2-7 provide the parts outside the CDR3, is GAGVSQSPSNKVTEKGKDVELRCDPISGHTALYWYRQSLGQGLEFLIYFQGNSAPDKSGLPSDRFSAERTGGSVSTLTIQRTQQEDSAVYLCASSLAVGARGEQYFGPGTRLTVT.

The chain links TRBV5-1 to TRBJ2-7, with TRBD2 matching 9 bases. The junction had 13 bases not matched to a gene; V was cut back by 2 bases and J by 7 bases. CDR1 and CDR2 from the germline V gene are SGHRS and YFSETQ. The CDR3 spans 16 residues. This CDR3 is CASSFEAGGPFWEQYF. The CDR3 nucleotides read TGCGCCAGCAGCTTTGAAGCGGGAGGACCCTTTTGGGAGCAGTACTTC. The full variable domain, completed using reference TRBV5-1 and TRBJ2-7, is KAGVTQTPRYLIKTRGQQVTLSCSPISGHRSVSWYQQTPGQGLQFLFEYFSETQRNKGNFPGRFSGRQFSNSRSEMNVSTLELGDSALYLCASSFEAGGPFWEQYFGPGTRLTVT.

The J gene is TRBJ2-7, the V gene TRBV20-1, with TRBD2 identical over 14 bases. Germline V lookup: CDR1 DFQATT, CDR2 SNEGSKA (reference sequence). CDR3 size: 18 residues. V was pared by 3 bases and J by 6 bases, with 16 bases of the junction left unmatched. The CDR3 bases are TGCAGTGCTAGCTCCCTCGGTGGGACTAGCGGGAGTCACGTCGAGCAGTACTTC. This translates into CSASSLGGTSGSHVEQYF.

This clonotype showed up just a few times. J is TRBJ2-7 and V is TRBV7-9; TRBD1 aligns across 8 bases. V shed 5 bases, J shed 5 bases, and the junction held 11 bases outside the gene matches. There are 15 residues in the CDR3. The germline V gene has CDR1 SEHNR and CDR2 FQNEAQ (reference sequence). The CDR3 DNA reads as TGTGCCAGCAGCCCTCGGACAGGGCTATCGGACGAGCAGTACTTC. Its translation: CASSPRTGLSDEQYF. The complete variable domain, with remaining parts taken from reference TRBV7-9 and TRBJ2-7, reads DTGVSQNPRHKITKRGQNVTFRCDPISEHNRLYWYRQTLGQGPEFLTYFQNEAQLEKSRLLSDRFSAERPKGSFSTLEIQRTEQGDSAMYLCASSPRTGLSDEQYFGPGTRLTVT.

This chain connects TRBV20-1 to TRBJ1-1; no clear D. The germline gives CDR1 DFQATT, CDR2 SNEGSKA (reference sequence). CDR3 length: 12 residues. The V gene lost 2 bases and the J gene lost 1 base, with 5 bases spanning the gap. The CDR3 sequence: CSARLQNTEAFF. CDR3 nucleotides: TGCAGTGCTAGACTTCAGAACACTGAAGCTTTCTTT.

This clonotype has more than one count but fewer than ten. The junction departs from the called germline gene at one end, perhaps through a read error. The rearrangement links TRBV7-2 to TRBJ2-5; the match to TRBD2 covers 9 bases. Germline V gene data show CDR1 as SGHTA and CDR2 as FQGNSA. The CDR3 covers 13 residues. CDR3 region: CASSPPPGLALSF. For the CDR3, the DNA is TGTGCCAGCAGCCCACCCCCGGGACTAGCCCTATCCTTC.

The CDR3 sequence: CAWSIGGSIHEQYF. CDR3 nucleotide sequence: TGTGCCTGGTCAATCGGCGGGAGTATACACGAGCAGTACTTC. The V and J genes are TRBV30 and TRBJ2-7; 7 nucleotides match TRBD2. The CDR3 contains 14 residues. Germline V gene data show CDR1 as GTSNPN and CDR2 as SVGIG (reference sequence). Trimming cost V 5 bases and J 5 bases; bases outside gene matches: 12.

This sequence joins TRBV4-1 and TRBJ2-1; 11 bases align to TRBD2. Germline V CDR1 and CDR2: MGHRA, YSYEKL. The CDR3 extends over 16 amino acids. Losses at the gene ends were 0 bases for V and 4 bases for J; bases not matched to a gene: 2. DNA of the CDR3: TGCGCCAGCAGCCAAGAAGGGACTAGCGGTTACAATGAGCAGTTCTTC. Protein product: CASSQEGTSGYNEQFF.

The sample holds a few counts of this clonotype. The chain couples TRBV5-5 to TRBJ2-3; the D gene is possibly TRBD1 (6 bases). With 9 bases removed from V and 6 bases from J, the gap between germline ends came to 17 bases. The CDR3 covers 13 residues. Germline loops: CDR1 SGHKS, CDR2 YYEKEE (reference sequence). This CDR3 is CATSGVITDTQYF. The CDR3 DNA follows: TGTGCCACCTCAGGGGTCATCACGGATACGCAGTATTTT.

This clonotype was detected many times. The chain is built from TRBV6-1 and TRBJ2-6; D is perhaps TRBD1 (5 bases). Germline V lookup: CDR1 MNHNS, CDR2 SASEGT. The CDR3 has 15 residues. V lost 5 bases and J lost 0, with 8 bases in between. CDR3 DNA: TGTGCCAGCAGTACCACAGGCTCTGGGGCCAACGTCCTGACTTTC. This encodes CASSTTGSGANVLTF.

This clonotype was recorded a few times. V is TRBV5-1 and J is TRBJ2-3; D gene uncertain. The germline V gene encodes CDR1 SGHRS and CDR2 YFSETQ. The CDR3 spans 14 residues. The germline V and J ends were trimmed by 4 bases and 4 bases, with 13 bases remaining between them. The CDR3 DNA sequence: TGCGCCAGCAGCGTGGATCCGGGCCCAGATACGCAGTATTTT. Its protein product is CASSVDPGPDTQYF.

The rearrangement joins TRBV19 to TRBJ2-7, with D perhaps assigned TRBD1 or TRBD2 (5 bases each). The CDR3 consists of 15 residues. Germline CDR1 and CDR2: LNHDA and SQIVND (reference sequence). Between the trimmed V and J ends, which lost 5 bases and 0 bases, there was a span of 14 bases. DNA of the CDR3: TGTGCCAGTAGTTTGGGACCGGATTACTCCTACGAGCAGTACTTC. Its translation: CASSLGPDYSYEQYF.

In this sample, this clonotype turned up a few times. This chain uses TRBV28 with TRBJ2-1; weak D call: TRBD2 (5 bases). Germline assignment: CDR1 MDHEN and CDR2 SYDVKM. The CDR3 contains 12 residues. Trimming pared 2 bases from V and 7 bases from J, leaving 6 bases between. The CDR3: CASSLRENEQFF. The DNA for the CDR3 is TGTGCCAGCAGTTTACGGGAAAATGAGCAGTTCTTC.

The chain carries TRBV7-9 and TRBJ1-4; the D is unclear. The CDR3 extends over 14 amino acids. The V end was cut by 5 bases, the J end by 1 base, with 8 bases between. The germline V gene has CDR1 SEHNR and CDR2 FQNEAQ (reference sequence). The chain's CDR3 is CASSRTGTNEKLFF. The CDR3 DNA reads as TGTGCCAGCAGCCGGACGGGAACTAATGAAAAACTGTTTTTT.

The chain recombines TRBV4-1 with TRBJ2-5, with 8 bases matching TRBD2. The CDR3 covers 17 residues. CDR1 and CDR2 from the germline V gene are MGHRA and YSYEKL. Trimming took 0 bases from V and 5 from J; bases not matched to a gene: 11. As DNA, the CDR3 is TGCGCCAGCAGCCAAGATCTGAGACTAGCGACCTCGGAGACCCAGTACTTC. Its protein product is CASSQDLRLATSETQYF.

In this sample, this clonotype turned up many times. V and J are TRBV4-3 and TRBJ2-1, with D maybe TRBD2 (5 bases). V was pared by 6 bases and J by 0 bases, with 12 bases between. The CDR3 is 15 amino acids. Germline V CDR1 and CDR2: LGHNA, YSLEER. The CDR3 loop reads CASSPWESSYNEQFF. CDR3 DNA: TGCGCCAGCAGTCCCTGGGAGAGCTCCTACAATGAGCAGTTCTTC.

This clonotype was counted only a few times. The V and J genes are TRBV7-9 and TRBJ2-5, with 11 bases matching TRBD2. The V gene's germline CDR1 is SEHNR and CDR2 FQNEAQ (reference sequence). The CDR3 covers 17 residues. J gave up 2 bases and V 4 bases, and 9 bases lay outside the gene matches. CDR3 residues: CASSSPLWTSGQETQYF. The CDR3, as DNA: TGTGCCAGCAGCTCACCACTCTGGACTAGCGGGCAAGAGACCCAGTACTTC.

CDR3 nucleotides: TGTGCCAGCAGCGATAACCCCTCCAGACAGGGGTATAATTCACCCCTCCACTTT. Translating gives CASSDNPSRQGYNSPLHF. V gene TRBV28 combines with J gene TRBJ1-6; 8 bases line up with TRBD1. Trimming took 6 bases from V and 4 from J; bases not matched to a gene: 14. The CDR3 consists of 18 residues. CDR1 and CDR2 from the germline V gene are MDHEN and SYDVKM.

This clonotype occurred many times. CDR3 sequence: CASSPGLAVTDTQYF. Written as DNA, the CDR3 is TGTGCCAGCAGCCCGGGACTAGCGGTCACAGATACGCAGTATTTT. The chain joins TRBV5-4 to TRBJ2-3, with 11 bases fitting TRBD2. The germline V gene encodes CDR1 SGHNT and CDR2 YYREEE (reference sequence). V shed 4 bases and J 2 bases; nucleotides not matched to a gene: 3. The CDR3 contains 15 residues.

This clonotype appeared a few times. The chain links TRBV6-2 or TRBV6-3 to TRBJ2-1; D perhaps matches TRBD2 (6 bases). Trimming cost V 3 bases and J 0 bases, with 15 bases left between them. This CDR3 has 17 amino acids. Germline lookup yields CDR1 MNHEY and CDR2 SVGEGT. CDR3 region: CASSYGGILSSYNEQFF. Written as DNA, the CDR3 is TGTGCCAGCAGTTATGGGGGGATTCTCAGCTCCTACAATGAGCAGTTCTTC.

Here the CDR3 reads CASRRTLFTDEQYF. CDR3 coding DNA: TGTGCCAGCAGACGGACCCTATTTACCGACGAGCAGTACTTC. V usage is TRBV6-2 or TRBV6-3 and J usage is TRBJ2-7; D unresolved. The CDR3 runs 14 residues. Germline CDR1 reads MNHEY; CDR2 reads SVGEGT. Between the trimmed V and J ends, which lost 6 bases and 5 bases, there was a span of 17 bases.

This clonotype was recorded many times. CDR3 protein: CASSYRPALRYNEQFF. The CDR3, as DNA: TGTGCCAGCAGTTACCGTCCAGCGCTAAGGTACAATGAGCAGTTCTTC. The chain combines TRBV6-2 or TRBV6-3 with TRBJ2-1, with D unresolved. Trimming stripped 2 bases from V and 4 bases from J, with 15 bases between. CDR3 length: 16 residues. From germline, CDR1 is MNHEY and CDR2 SVGEGT.

The sample holds a few counts of this clonotype. CDR3 loop: CASSLSGGYNEQFF. DNA for the CDR3: TGCGCCAGCAGCTTGTCGGGAGGGTACAATGAGCAGTTCTTC. The chain uses TRBV5-1 and TRBJ2-1; 8 bases map to TRBD2. The V gene's germline CDR1 is SGHRS and CDR2 YFSETQ. The CDR3 loop spans 14 amino acids. Losses at the gene ends were 1 base for V and 4 bases for J; bases not matched to a gene: 1.

This clonotype turned up a few times. This chain links TRBV11-2 with TRBJ2-7; 7 nucleotides line up with TRBD1. J was trimmed by 0 bases and V by 3 bases; bases with no gene match: 2. There are 14 residues in the CDR3. Germline V gene sequence: CDR1 SGHAT, CDR2 FQNNGV. In DNA form, the CDR3 reads TGTGCCAGCAGCTTCTACAGGGGCTCCTACGAGCAGTACTTC. Protein: CASSFYRGSYEQYF.

In this sample, this clonotype turned up a few times. The V gene is TRBV20-1, the J gene TRBJ2-2; 11 bases are a match to TRBD2. Per germline, CDR1 DFQATT and CDR2 SNEGSKA (reference sequence). The CDR3 has 15 amino acids. V trimming: 1 base; J trimming: 5 bases; junction bases outside the gene matches: 3. The CDR3 coding sequence is TGCAGTGCTAGAGTCCTAGCGGGAGGAACCGGGGAGCTGTTTTTT. Amino acid sequence: CSARVLAGGTGELFF.

A few counts support this clonotype. The CDR3 is CASSSVLAGVTGELFF. The CDR3 DNA reads as TGTGCCAGCAGCTCCGTACTAGCGGGAGTGACCGGGGAGCTGTTTTTT. The chain is built from TRBV7-9 and TRBJ2-2; 11 nucleotides agree with TRBD2. Per germline, CDR1 SEHNR and CDR2 FQNEAQ (reference sequence). CDR3 size: 16 residues. V trimming: 4 bases; J trimming: 5 bases; junction bases outside the gene matches: 6.

The rearrangement uses TRBV7-9 and TRBJ2-7; D is possibly TRBD1 (6 bases). Trimming stripped 0 bases from V and 2 bases from J, with 8 bases between. Germline V CDR1 and CDR2: SEHNR, FQNEAQ (reference sequence). CDR3 length equals 14 residues. The CDR3 sequence: CASSLAGDTYEQYF. The DNA of the CDR3 is TGTGCCAGCAGCTTAGCGGGGGACACCTACGAGCAGTACTTC.

V usage is TRBV27 and J usage is TRBJ2-7; D is ambiguous. Germline values: CDR1 MNHEY, CDR2 SMNVEV (reference sequence). This CDR3 region has 16 residues. The V end was cut by 4 bases, the J end by 2 bases, with 18 bases between. DNA of the CDR3: TGTGCCAGCAGTTATGGCTGGGGTCCCCAGCCCTACGAGCAGTACTTC. Translating gives CASSYGWGPQPYEQYF.